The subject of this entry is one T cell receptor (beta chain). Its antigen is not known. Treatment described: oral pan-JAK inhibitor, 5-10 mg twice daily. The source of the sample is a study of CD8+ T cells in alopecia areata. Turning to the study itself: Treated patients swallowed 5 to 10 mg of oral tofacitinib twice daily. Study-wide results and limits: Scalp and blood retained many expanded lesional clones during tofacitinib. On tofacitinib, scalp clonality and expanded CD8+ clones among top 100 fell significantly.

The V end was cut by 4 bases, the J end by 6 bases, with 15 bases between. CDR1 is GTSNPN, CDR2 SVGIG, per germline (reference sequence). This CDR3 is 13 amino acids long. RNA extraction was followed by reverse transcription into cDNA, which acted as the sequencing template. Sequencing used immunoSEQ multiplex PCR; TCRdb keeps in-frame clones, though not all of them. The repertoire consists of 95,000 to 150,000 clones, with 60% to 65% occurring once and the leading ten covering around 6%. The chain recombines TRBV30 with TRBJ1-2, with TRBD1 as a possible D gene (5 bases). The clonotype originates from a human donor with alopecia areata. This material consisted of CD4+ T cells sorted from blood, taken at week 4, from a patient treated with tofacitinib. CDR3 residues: CAWKKGAWDGYTF. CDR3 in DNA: TGTGCCTGGAAGAAAGGGGCTTGGGATGGCTACACCTTC.